Presented here are 13 T cell receptor beta chains from one specimen sequenced in a study of T cell responses to AZD1222 COVID-19 vaccine. The repertoire was sequenced with immunoSEQ multiplex PCR; TCRdb's copy has only in-frame clones and lacks some. The sample lists 90,000 to 120,000 clones; roughly 87% were seen once. The source material was peripheral blood, sampled on day 0 of MenACWY control vaccination. All receptors come from an adult in good health.

V is TRBV28 and J is TRBJ2-7; D not resolved. CDR1 and CDR2 (germline): MDHEN, SYDVKM. Trimming took off 5 bases at V and 3 bases at J, with 8 bases between the two ends. The CDR3 totals 12 residues. CDR3 region: CASSLLHYEQYF. The CDR3 coding sequence is TGTGCCAGCAGTCTACTGCACTACGAGCAGTACTTC.

V usage is TRBV7-9 and J usage is TRBJ2-1, with 11 bases fitting TRBD1. Germline CDR1 reads SEHNR; CDR2 reads FQNEAQ (reference sequence). CDR3 length: 19 amino acids. V gave up 5 bases and J gave up 0 bases; unmatched junction bases: 12. The chain's CDR3 is CASSRRTGGKHSSYNEQFF. Written as DNA, the CDR3 is TGTGCCAGCAGCCGGAGGACAGGGGGCAAACACAGCTCCTACAATGAGCAGTTCTTC.

This chain joins TRBV7-9 and TRBJ2-7; no clear D gene. Per germline, CDR1 SEHNR and CDR2 FQNEAQ (reference sequence). The CDR3 is 14 residues long. V lost 3 bases and J lost 3, with 12 bases in between. The CDR3 protein is CASSFSTGRYEQYF. DNA of the CDR3: TGTGCCAGCAGCTTTTCGACGGGCCGCTACGAGCAGTACTTC.

The chain links TRBV12-5 to TRBJ1-3, with D uncertain. This CDR3 spans 13 amino acids. V was shortened by 4 bases and J by 0 bases, with 4 bases between the two germline ends. The V gene's germline CDR1 is LGHNT and CDR2 FRNRAP. In nucleotides, the CDR3 is TGTGCTAGTGGTTGGGGCTCTGGAAACACCATATATTTT. Translating gives CASGWGSGNTIYF.

V is TRBV15 and J is TRBJ1-5; D may be TRBD1 (6 bases). From germline, CDR1 is LNHNV and CDR2 YYDKDF (reference sequence). V was cut by 1 base and J by 3 bases, with 13 bases left in between. The CDR3 covers 16 residues. The CDR3 nucleotides are TGTGCCACCAGCAGAGTAGCCAGGGGATACAATCAGCCCCAGCATTTT. As protein: CATSRVARGYNQPQHF. Filled out from reference TRBV15 and TRBJ1-5, the complete variable domain reads DAMVIQNPRYQVTQFGKPVTLSCSQTLNHNVMYWYQQKSSQAPKLLFHYYDKDFNNEADTPDNFQSRRPNTSFCFLDIRSPGLGDTAMYLCATSRVARGYNQPQHFGDGTRLSIL.

The table lists this clone with a count of one. V usage is TRBV5-1 and J usage is TRBJ2-5; 9 nucleotides match TRBD1. Germline lookup yields CDR1 SGHRS and CDR2 YFSETQ. Trimming removed 4 bases from V and 5 bases from J; junction bases left unmatched: 3. This CDR3 has 13 amino acids. The CDR3 spells CASSTGQGETQYF. Here the CDR3 DNA reads TGCGCCAGCAGCACAGGACAGGGGGAGACCCAGTACTTC.

The CDR3 loop is CASSPGTGGNQPQHF. CDR3 bases: TGTGCCAGCAGCCCCGGGACAGGGGGCAATCAGCCCCAGCATTTT. The V and J genes are TRBV7-2 and TRBJ1-5; 10 bases match TRBD1. The length of the CDR3 is 15 residues. Germline V lookup: CDR1 SGHTA, CDR2 FQGNSA. J lost 2 bases, V lost 5 bases, and 3 bases had no gene match.

V is TRBV4-1 and J is TRBJ1-6; the match to TRBD1 covers 7 bases. The junction had 3 bases not matched to a gene; V was cut back by 2 bases and J by 8 bases. The CDR3 is 14 amino acids. Germline assignment: CDR1 MGHRA and CDR2 YSYEKL. The DNA of the CDR3 is TGCGCCAGCAGCCAATATACAGGGGATTCACCCCTCCACTTT. Its protein product is CASSQYTGDSPLHF.

This clone is a singleton in its sample. The J gene is TRBJ2-1, the V gene TRBV27; D is ambiguous. This CDR3 region has 13 residues. CDR1 and CDR2 (germline): MNHEY, SMNVEV (reference sequence). Trimming stripped 5 bases from V and 9 bases from J, with 14 bases between. The CDR3 DNA sequence: TGTGCCAGCAGTCCAAGCTTGGGTACTGAGCAGTTCTTC. As protein: CASSPSLGTEQFF.

The CDR3 reads CASSLLRAIGTDTQYF. The CDR3 DNA reads TGTGCCAGCAGTTTATTAAGGGCCATCGGCACAGATACGCAGTATTTT. The chain employs TRBV27 and TRBJ2-3, with unresolved D. Germline loops: CDR1 MNHEY, CDR2 SMNVEV (reference sequence). This CDR3 comprises 16 residues. Trimming cost V 1 base and J 1 base, with 12 bases left between them.

The V call is TRBV19, the J call TRBJ1-1; D is undetermined. The CDR3 spans 13 residues. V was cut by 11 bases and J by 5 bases, with 18 bases left in between. Germline CDR1 LNHDA, CDR2 SQIVND (reference sequence). This chain's CDR3 is CACSGKWRTEAFF. CDR3 sequence (DNA): TGTGCCTGCTCCGGGAAGTGGCGGACTGAAGCTTTCTTT.

This sequence joins TRBV12-3 or TRBV12-4 and TRBJ1-3, with D unclear. V was clipped by 3 bases and J by 5 bases, with 5 bases between them. The CDR3 runs 12 residues. CDR3 sequence reads: CASSFGRNTIYF. The CDR3 DNA is TGTGCCAGCAGTTTTGGTCGAAACACCATATATTTT.

This clone was seen a single time. The chain carries TRBV7-8 and TRBJ1-5; D gene unclear. Looked up from germline, CDR1 is SGHVS and CDR2 is FQNEAQ. The V end lost 5 bases, the J end lost 0 bases, and 14 bases lay between the germline ends. The CDR3 spans 16 residues. CDR3: CASSTSPRDSNQPQHF. The CDR3 nucleotides are TGTGCCAGCAGCACCAGCCCGAGAGATAGCAATCAGCCCCAGCATTTT.